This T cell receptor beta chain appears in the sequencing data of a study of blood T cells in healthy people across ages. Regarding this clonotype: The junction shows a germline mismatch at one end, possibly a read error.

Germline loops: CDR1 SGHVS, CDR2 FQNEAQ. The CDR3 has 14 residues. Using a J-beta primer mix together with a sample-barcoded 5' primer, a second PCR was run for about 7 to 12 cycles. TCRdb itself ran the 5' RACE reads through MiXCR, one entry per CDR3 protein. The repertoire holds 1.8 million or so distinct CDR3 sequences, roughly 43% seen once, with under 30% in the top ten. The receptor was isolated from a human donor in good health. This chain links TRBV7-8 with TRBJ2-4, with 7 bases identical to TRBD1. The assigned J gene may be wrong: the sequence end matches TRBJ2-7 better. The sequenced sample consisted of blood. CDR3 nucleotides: TGTACCAGCAGCTGGGCAGGGGGCTCCTACGAGCAGTACTTC. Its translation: CTSSWAGGSYEQYF.